This TCR beta chain was identified in a study of T cell changes during pregnancy in multiple sclerosis. Data came from immunoSEQ multiplex PCR; TCRdb stores just in-frame clones and leaves some out. Among 38,000 or so clones, 90% were seen once, and the ten largest hold 0.57%. The germline gives CDR1 SGHTA, CDR2 FQGNSA. The CDR3 extends over 17 amino acids. V lost 2 bases and J lost 7; bases outside the gene matches: 13. Here the sequenced sample was CD4+ T cells from peripheral blood mononuclear cells, taken in the second trimester of pregnancy. V is TRBV7-2 and J is TRBJ2-1; 8 bases line up with TRBD2. The TCR comes from a female donor with multiple sclerosis, enrolled in a pregnancy study. The CDR3 here is CASSLFRPRAGVNEQFF. For the CDR3, the DNA is TGTGCCAGCAGCTTATTTCGCCCTCGAGCGGGAGTTAATGAGCAGTTCTTC.